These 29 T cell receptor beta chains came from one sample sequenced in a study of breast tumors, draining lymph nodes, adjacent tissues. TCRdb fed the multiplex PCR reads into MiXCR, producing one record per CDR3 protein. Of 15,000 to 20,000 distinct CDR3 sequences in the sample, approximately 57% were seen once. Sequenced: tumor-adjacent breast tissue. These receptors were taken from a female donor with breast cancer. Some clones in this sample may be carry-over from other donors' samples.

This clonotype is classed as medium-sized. DNA of the CDR3: TGTGCCAGCAGTTTTTCACAGGGAGGGGTTGGGATCCATGAGCAGTTCTTC. Translation: CASSFSQGGVGIHEQFF. The chain is built from TRBV27 and TRBJ2-1; D may be TRBD2 (7 bases). V dropped 3 bases and J dropped 8 bases, with 23 bases sitting between them. The CDR3 is 17 amino acids. Per the germline V gene, CDR1 is MNHEY and CDR2 is SMNVEV (reference sequence).

This chain's CDR3 is CAITPWQGSNEQFF. For the CDR3, the DNA is TGTGCCATCACCCCTTGGCAGGGCTCCAATGAGCAGTTCTTC. This chain joins TRBV10-3 and TRBJ2-1; D is possibly TRBD1 (5 bases). Germline V lookup: CDR1 ENHRY, CDR2 SYGVKD. Trimming cost V 7 bases and J 6 bases, with 16 bases left between them. The CDR3 is made up of 14 amino acids.

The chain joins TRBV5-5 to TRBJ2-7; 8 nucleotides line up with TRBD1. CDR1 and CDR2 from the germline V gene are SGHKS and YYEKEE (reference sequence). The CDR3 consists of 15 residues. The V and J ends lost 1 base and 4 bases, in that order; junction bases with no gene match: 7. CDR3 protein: CASSLMGRGQYEQYF. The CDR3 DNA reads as TGTGCCAGCAGCTTGATGGGCAGGGGGCAATACGAGCAGTACTTC.

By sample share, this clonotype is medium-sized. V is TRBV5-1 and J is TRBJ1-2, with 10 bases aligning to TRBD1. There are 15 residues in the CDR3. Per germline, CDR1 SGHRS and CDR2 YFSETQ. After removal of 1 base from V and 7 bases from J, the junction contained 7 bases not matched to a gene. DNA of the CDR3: TGCGCCAGCAGCTTGCCCGGGACAGGGGCGCTTGGCTACACCTTC. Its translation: CASSLPGTGALGYTF.

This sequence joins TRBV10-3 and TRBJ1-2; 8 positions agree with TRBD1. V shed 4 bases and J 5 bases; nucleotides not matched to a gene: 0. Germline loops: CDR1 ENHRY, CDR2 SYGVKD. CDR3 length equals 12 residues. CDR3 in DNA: TGTGCCATCAGTGGGACAGGGTATGGCTACACCTTC. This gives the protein CAISGTGYGYTF.

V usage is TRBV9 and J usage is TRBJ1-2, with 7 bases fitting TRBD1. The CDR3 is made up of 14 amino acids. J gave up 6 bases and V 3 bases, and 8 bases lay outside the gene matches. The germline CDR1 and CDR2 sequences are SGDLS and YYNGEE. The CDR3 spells CASSDGTANNGYTF. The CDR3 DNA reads TGTGCCAGCAGCGATGGGACAGCTAATAATGGCTACACCTTC.

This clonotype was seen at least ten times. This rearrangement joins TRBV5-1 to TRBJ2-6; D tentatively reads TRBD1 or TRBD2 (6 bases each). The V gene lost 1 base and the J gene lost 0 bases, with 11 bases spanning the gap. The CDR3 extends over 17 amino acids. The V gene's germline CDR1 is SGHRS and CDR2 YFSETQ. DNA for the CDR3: TGCGCCAGCAGCTTGAGGGGGGTAAGCTCTGGGGCCAACGTCCTGACTTTC. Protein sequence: CASSLRGVSSGANVLTF.

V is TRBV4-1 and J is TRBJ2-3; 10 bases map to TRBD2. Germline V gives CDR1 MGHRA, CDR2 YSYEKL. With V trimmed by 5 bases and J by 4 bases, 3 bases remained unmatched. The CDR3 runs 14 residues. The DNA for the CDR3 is TGCGCCAGCAGCATAGCGGGGGGCCCAGATACGCAGTATTTT. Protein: CASSIAGGPDTQYF.

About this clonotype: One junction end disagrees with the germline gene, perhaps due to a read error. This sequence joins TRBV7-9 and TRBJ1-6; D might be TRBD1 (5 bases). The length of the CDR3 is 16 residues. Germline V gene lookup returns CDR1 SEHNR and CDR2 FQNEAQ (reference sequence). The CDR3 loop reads CASSLDAGGSGSPLHF. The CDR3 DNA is TGCGCCAGCAGCTTGGACGCGGGGGGGAGTGGTTCACCCCTCCACTTT. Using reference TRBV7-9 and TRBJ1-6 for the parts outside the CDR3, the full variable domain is DTGVSQNPRHKITKRGQNVTFRCDPISEHNRLYWYRQTLGQGPEFLTYFQNEAQLEKSRLLSDRFSAERPKGSFSTLEIQRTEQGDSAMYLCASSLDAGGSGSPLHFGNGTRLTVT.

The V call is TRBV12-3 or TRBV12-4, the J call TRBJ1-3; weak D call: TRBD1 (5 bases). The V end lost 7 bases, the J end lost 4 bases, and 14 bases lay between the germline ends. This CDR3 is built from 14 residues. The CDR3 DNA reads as TGTGCCAGCACCTTATCGGGGCCAGGAAACACCATATATTTT. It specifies CASTLSGPGNTIYF.

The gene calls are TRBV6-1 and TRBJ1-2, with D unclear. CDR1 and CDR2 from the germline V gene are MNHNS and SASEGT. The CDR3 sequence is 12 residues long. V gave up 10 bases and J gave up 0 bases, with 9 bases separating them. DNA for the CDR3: TGTGCCACCACACTCGCTAACTATGGCTACACCTTC. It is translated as CATTLANYGYTF.

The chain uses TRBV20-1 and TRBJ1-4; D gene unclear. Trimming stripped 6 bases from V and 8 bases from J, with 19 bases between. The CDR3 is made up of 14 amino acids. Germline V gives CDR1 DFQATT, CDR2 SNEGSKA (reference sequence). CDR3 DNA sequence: TGCAGTGCCGCGAGAGGGAACGGGAGGGAAAAACTGTTTTTT. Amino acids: CSAARGNGREKLFF.

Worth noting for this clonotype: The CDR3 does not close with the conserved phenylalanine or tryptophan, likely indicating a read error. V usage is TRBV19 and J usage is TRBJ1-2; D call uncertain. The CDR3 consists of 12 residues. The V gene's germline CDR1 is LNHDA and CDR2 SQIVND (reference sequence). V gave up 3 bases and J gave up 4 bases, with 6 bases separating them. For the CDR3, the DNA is TGTGCCAGTAGTATGGTGGCCTATGGCTACACCCTC. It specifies CASSMVAYGYTL.

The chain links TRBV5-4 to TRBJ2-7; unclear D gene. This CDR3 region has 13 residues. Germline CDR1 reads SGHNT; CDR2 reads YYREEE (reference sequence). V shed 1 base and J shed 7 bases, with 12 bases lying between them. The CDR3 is CASSLKSKLEQYF. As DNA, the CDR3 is TGTGCCAGCAGCTTGAAGAGTAAGCTAGAGCAGTACTTC.

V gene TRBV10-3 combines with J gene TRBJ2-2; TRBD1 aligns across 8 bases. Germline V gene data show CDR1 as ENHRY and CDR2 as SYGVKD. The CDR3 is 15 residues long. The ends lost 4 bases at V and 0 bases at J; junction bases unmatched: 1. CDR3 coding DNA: TGTGCCATCAGTGCGACAGGGGCGAACACCGGGGAGCTGTTTTTT. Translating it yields CAISATGANTGELFF.

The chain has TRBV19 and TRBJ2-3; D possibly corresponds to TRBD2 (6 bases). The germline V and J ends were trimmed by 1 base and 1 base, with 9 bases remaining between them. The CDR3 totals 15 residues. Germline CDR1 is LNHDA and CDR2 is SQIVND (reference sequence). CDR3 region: CASSIGSGGTDTQYF. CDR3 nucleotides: TGTGCCAGTAGTATAGGTTCGGGGGGCACAGATACGCAGTATTTT.

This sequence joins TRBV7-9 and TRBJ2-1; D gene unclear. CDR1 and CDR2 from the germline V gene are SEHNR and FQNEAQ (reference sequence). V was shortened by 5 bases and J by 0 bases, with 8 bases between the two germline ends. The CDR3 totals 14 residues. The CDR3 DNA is TGTGCCAGCAGCCCGGGCACCTCCTACAATGAGCAGTTCTTC. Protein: CASSPGTSYNEQFF.

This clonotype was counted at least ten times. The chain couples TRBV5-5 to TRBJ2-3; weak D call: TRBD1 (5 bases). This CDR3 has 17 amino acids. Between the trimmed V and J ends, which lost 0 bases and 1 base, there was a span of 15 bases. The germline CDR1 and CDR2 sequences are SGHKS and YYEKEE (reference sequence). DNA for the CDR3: TGTGCCAGCAGCTTGGTAGGGGCGTCCGGCCGCACAGATACGCAGTATTTT. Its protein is CASSLVGASGRTDTQYF.

CDR3 in amino acids: CSARVRGSGTDEQFF. The CDR3 DNA sequence: TGCAGTGCTAGAGTAAGGGGTAGCGGGACCGATGAGCAGTTCTTC. This sequence joins TRBV20-1 and TRBJ2-1, with 8 bases aligning to TRBD2. Germline assignment: CDR1 DFQATT and CDR2 SNEGSKA (reference sequence). V lost 1 base to trimming and J lost 8 bases; unmatched junction nucleotides: 10. The CDR3 consists of 15 residues.

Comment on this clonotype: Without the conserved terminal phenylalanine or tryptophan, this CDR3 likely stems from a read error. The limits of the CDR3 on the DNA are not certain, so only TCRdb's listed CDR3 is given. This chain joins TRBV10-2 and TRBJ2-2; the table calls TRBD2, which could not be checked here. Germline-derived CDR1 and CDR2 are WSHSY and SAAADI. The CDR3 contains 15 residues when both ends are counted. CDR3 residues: CASKGLAGEHRGAVS.

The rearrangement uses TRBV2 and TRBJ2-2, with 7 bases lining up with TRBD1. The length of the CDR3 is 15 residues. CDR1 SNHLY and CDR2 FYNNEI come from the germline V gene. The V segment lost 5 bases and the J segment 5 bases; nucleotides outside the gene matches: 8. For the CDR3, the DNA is TGTGCCAGCAGTAGGGACAGCCAGGGGACCGGGGAGCTGTTTTTT. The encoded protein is CASSRDSQGTGELFF.

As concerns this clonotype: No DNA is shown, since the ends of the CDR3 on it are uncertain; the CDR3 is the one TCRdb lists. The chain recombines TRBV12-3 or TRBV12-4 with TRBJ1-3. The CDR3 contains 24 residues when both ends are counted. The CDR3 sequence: CASSFYICSARDLRITASGNTIYF.

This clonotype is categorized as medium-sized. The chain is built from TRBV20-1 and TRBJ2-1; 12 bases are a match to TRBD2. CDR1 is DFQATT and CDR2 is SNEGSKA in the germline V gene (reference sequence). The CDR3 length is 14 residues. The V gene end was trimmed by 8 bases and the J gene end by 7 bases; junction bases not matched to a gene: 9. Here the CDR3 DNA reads TGCAGTCCGCTAGCGGGGGGGAATGGGAATGAGCAGTTCTTC. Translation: CSPLAGGNGNEQFF.

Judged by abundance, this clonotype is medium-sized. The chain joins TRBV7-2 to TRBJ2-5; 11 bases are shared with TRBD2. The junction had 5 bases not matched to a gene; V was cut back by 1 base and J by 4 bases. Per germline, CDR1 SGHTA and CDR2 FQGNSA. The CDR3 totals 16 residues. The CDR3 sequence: CASSLEIAGGRETQYF. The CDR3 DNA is TGTGCCAGCAGCTTAGAGATAGCGGGGGGGCGAGAGACCCAGTACTTC.

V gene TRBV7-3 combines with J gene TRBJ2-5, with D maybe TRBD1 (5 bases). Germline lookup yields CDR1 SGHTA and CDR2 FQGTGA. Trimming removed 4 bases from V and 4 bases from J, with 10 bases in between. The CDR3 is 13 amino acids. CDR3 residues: CASSSRQLETQYF. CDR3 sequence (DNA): TGTGCCAGCAGCTCCCGACAGTTAGAGACCCAGTACTTC.

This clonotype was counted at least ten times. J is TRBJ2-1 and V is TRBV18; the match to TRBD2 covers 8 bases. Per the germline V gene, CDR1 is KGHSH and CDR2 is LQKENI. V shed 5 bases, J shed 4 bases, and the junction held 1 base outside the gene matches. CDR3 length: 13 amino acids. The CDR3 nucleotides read TGTGCCAGCTCAGGACTAGCTTACAATGAGCAGTTCTTC. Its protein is CASSGLAYNEQFF.

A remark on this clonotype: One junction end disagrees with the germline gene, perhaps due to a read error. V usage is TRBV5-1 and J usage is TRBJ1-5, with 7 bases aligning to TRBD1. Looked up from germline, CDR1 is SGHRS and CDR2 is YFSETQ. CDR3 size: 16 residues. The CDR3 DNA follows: TGCGCCAGCAGCTTGGCCCTTCAGGGGGGAGGACAGCTCCAGCATTTT. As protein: CASSLALQGGGQLQHF.

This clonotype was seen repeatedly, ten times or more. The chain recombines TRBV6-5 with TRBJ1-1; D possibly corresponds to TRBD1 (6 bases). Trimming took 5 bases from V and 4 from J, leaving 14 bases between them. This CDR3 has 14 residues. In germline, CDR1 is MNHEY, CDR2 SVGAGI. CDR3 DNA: TGTGCCAGCAGTAAAAGGGGGGGGGTCACTGAAGCTTTCTTT. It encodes CASSKRGGVTEAFF.

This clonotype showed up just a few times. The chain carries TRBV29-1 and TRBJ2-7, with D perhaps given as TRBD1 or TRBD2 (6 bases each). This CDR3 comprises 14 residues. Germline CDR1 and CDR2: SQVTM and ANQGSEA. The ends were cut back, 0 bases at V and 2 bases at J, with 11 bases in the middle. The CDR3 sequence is CSVEEWGATYEQYF. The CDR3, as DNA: TGCAGCGTTGAAGAGTGGGGGGCAACCTACGAGCAGTACTTC.